The 8 T cell receptor beta chains below were found in one sample sequenced in a study of vaccination effects on CD4 cells after COVID-19. Using immunoSEQ multiplex PCR, the repertoire was profiled, and TCRdb retains in-frame clones only, with some absent. The table has over 50,000 clones, roughly 76% seen once. What these receptors recognize is not known. Antigen-specific CD4+ T cells were expanded (with viral peptide pools) by the ViraFEST assay ahead of sequencing. At the end of 9 to 11 days of culture, CD4+ T cells were isolated. Sequenced here: CD4+ T cells from PBMCs cultured with HCoV-229E spike peptides, sampled before COVID-19 vaccination. These receptor sequences come from a human donor who received a COVID-19 vaccine.

This clone was picked up a small number of times. The chain is built from TRBV7-9 and TRBJ2-2; D gene unclear. The CDR3 extends over 9 amino acids. V lost 10 bases, J lost 8 bases, and 5 bases lay in between. CDR1 and CDR2 (germline): SEHNR, FQNEAQ (reference sequence). CDR3 sequence reads: CATGGELFF. The CDR3 DNA sequence: TGTGCCACTGGGGGGGAGCTGTTTTTT. Looking up the rest from reference TRBV7-9 and TRBJ2-2 gives the full variable domain: DTGVSQNPRHKITKRGQNVTFRCDPISEHNRLYWYRQTLGQGPEFLTYFQNEAQLEKSRLLSDRFSAERPKGSFSTLEIQRTEQGDSAMYLCATGGELFFGEGSRLTVL.

The chain has TRBV4-3 and TRBJ2-3; the match to TRBD1 covers 8 bases. The germline CDR1 and CDR2 sequences are LGHNA and YSLEER. The CDR3 contains 17 residues. With V trimmed by 5 bases and J by 1 base, 11 bases remained unmatched. In DNA, the CDR3 is TGCGCCAGCAGCTCCCAACCCCCGGGACAGGGCACAGATACGCAGTATTTT. Its translation is CASSSQPPGQGTDTQYF.

The chain combines TRBV18 with TRBJ1-1; D perhaps matches TRBD1 (6 bases). Trimming shortened V by 6 bases and J by 2 bases, and 13 bases separated the two germline ends. The CDR3 has 14 amino acids. Germline values: CDR1 KGHSH, CDR2 LQKENI. The CDR3 DNA is TGTGCCAGCTCGGAACAGGGTATTAACACTGAAGCTTTCTTT. Translation gives CASSEQGINTEAFF.

CDR3 region: CATSDSSGTGGEAFF. CDR3 DNA sequence: TGTGCCACCAGTGATAGCTCCGGGACAGGGGGCGAAGCTTTCTTT. The chain links TRBV24-1 to TRBJ1-1; 12 bases match TRBD1. The CDR3 loop spans 15 amino acids. Germline-derived CDR1 and CDR2 are KGHDR and SFDVKD. V lost 3 bases to trimming and J lost 8 bases; unmatched junction nucleotides: 6.

This clone was detected a few times. The rearrangement links TRBV10-1 to TRBJ1-6; perhaps TRBD1 as D (6 bases). The germline V and J ends were trimmed by 5 bases and 8 bases, with 10 bases remaining between them. The CDR3 runs 13 residues. The V gene's germline CDR1 is WNHNN and CDR2 SYGVQD (reference sequence). DNA of the CDR3: TGCGCCAGCAGTCGACAGGCGGATTCACCCCTCCACTTT. Residues: CASSRQADSPLHF.

This chain links TRBV2 with TRBJ2-1; D is perhaps TRBD1 or TRBD2 (5 bases each). The germline V gene has CDR1 SNHLY and CDR2 FYNNEI. Deletions cut 8 bases from V and 6 bases from J, with 11 bases between. This CDR3 has 12 residues. In DNA form, the CDR3 reads TGTGCCAGCGGGTTGGGGGTCAATGAGCAGTTCTTC. Amino acids: CASGLGVNEQFF.

This chain links TRBV5-1 with TRBJ2-1, with D perhaps matching TRBD1 (5 bases). The germline V gene encodes CDR1 SGHRS and CDR2 YFSETQ. V lost 4 bases to trimming and J lost 1 base, with 12 bases between them. The CDR3 consists of 15 residues. The CDR3: CASSPLGASYNEQFF. For the CDR3, the DNA is TGCGCCAGCAGCCCACTTGGGGCATCCTACAATGAGCAGTTCTTC.

The chain links TRBV5-1 to TRBJ1-2, with 10 bases lining up with TRBD1. This CDR3 has 16 amino acids. V gave up 0 bases and J gave up 2 bases; unmatched junction bases: 4. Germline assignment: CDR1 SGHRS and CDR2 YFSETQ. This CDR3 is CASSLAPGQGNYGYTF. The CDR3 nucleotides read TGCGCCAGCAGCTTGGCACCGGGACAGGGGAACTATGGCTACACCTTC.